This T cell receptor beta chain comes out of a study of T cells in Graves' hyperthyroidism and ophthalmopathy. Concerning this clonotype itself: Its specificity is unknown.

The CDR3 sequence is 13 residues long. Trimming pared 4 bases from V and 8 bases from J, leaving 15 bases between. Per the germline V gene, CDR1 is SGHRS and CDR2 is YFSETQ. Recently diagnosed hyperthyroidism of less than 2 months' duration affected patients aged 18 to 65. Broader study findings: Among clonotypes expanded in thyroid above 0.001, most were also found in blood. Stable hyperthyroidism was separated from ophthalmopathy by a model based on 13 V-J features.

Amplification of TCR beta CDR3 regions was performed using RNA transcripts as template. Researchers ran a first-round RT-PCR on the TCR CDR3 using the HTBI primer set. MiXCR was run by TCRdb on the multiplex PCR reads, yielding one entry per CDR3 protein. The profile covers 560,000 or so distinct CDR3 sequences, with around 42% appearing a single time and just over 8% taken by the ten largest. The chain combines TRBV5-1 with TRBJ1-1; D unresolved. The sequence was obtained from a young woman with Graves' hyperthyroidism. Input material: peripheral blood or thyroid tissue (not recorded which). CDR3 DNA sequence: TGCGCCAGCAGCCCGAATAATGACTACGAAGCTTTCTTT. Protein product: CASSPNNDYEAFF. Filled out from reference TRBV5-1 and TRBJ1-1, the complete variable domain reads KAGVTQTPRYLIKTRGQQVTLSCSPISGHRSVSWYQQTPGQGLQFLFEYFSETQRNKGNFPGRFSGRQFSNSRSEMNVSTLELGDSALYLCASSPNNDYEAFFGQGTRLTVV.